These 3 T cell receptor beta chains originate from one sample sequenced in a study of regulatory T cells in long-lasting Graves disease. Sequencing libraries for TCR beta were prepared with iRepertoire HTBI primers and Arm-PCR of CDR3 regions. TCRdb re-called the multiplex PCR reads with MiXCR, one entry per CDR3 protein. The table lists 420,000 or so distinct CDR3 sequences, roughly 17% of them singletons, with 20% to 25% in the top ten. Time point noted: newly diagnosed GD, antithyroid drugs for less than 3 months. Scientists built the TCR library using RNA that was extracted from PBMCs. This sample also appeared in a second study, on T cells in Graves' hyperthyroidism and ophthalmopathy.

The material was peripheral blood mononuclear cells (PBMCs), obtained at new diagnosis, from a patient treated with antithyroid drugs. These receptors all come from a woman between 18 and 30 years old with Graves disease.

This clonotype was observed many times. The CDR3 DNA reads as TGTGCCAGCAGCTTCAGGACTAGCGGGAGGGCCGTTGTAGCAGATACGCAGTATTTT. This codes for CASSFRTSGRAVVADTQYF. The V gene is TRBV7-2, the J gene TRBJ2-3, with 15 bases matching TRBD2. CDR1 SGHTA and CDR2 FQGNSA come from the germline V gene. The CDR3 runs to 19 residues. The junction had 11 bases not matched to a gene; V was cut back by 3 bases and J by 4 bases.

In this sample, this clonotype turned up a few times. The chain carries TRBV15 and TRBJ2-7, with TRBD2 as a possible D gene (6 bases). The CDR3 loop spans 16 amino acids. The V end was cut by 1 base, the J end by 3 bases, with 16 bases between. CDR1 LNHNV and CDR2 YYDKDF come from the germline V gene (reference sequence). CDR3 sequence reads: CATSRGFRTMGYEQYF. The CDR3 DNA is TGTGCCACCAGCAGAGGATTTAGGACTATGGGCTACGAGCAGTACTTC.

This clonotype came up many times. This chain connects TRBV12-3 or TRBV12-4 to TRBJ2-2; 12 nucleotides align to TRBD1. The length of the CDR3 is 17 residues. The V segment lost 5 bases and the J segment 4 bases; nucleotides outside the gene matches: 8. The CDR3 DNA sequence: TGTGCCAGCAGTCCGGGACAGGGGGCATTCGGCACCGGGGAGCTGTTTTTT. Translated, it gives CASSPGQGAFGTGELFF.